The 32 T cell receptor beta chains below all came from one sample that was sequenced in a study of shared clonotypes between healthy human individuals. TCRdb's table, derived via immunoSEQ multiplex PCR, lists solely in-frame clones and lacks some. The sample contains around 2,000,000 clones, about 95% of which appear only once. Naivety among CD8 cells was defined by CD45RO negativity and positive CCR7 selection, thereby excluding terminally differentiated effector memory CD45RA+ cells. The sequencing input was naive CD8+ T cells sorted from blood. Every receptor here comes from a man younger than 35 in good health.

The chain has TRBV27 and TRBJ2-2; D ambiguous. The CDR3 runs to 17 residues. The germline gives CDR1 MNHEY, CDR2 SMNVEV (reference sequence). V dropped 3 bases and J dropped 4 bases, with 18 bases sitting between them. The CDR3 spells CASSFGSGYASTGELFF. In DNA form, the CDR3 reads TGTGCCAGCAGTTTTGGGTCAGGTTATGCCTCCACCGGGGAGCTGTTTTTT.

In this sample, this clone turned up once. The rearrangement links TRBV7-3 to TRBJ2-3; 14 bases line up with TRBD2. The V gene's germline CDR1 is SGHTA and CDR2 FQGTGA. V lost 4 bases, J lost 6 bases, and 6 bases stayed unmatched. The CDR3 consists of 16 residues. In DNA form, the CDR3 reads TGTGCCAGCAGCTCGGGACTAGCGGGGGAGGCGGATACGCAGTATTTT. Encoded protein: CASSSGLAGEADTQYF.

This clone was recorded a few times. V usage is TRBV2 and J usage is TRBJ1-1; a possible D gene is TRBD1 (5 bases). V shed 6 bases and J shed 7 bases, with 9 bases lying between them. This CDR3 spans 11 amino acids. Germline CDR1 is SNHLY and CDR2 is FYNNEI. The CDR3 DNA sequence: TGTGCCAGCAGGGTTGACAGTGAAGCTTTCTTT. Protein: CASRVDSEAFF.

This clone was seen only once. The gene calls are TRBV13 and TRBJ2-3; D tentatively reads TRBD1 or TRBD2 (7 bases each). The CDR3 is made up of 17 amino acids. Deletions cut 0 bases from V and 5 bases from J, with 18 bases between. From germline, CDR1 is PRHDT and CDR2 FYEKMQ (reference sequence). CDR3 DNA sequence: TGTGCCAGCAGCTTAGGCGAGGGGGCGGGAGAAGAAGATACGCAGTATTTT. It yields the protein CASSLGEGAGEEDTQYF.

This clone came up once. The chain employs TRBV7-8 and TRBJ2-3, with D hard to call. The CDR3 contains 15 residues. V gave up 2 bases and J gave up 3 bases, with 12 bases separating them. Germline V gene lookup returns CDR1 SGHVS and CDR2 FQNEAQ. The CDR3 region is CASSLIGVSTDTQYF. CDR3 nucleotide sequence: TGTGCCAGCAGCTTAATTGGGGTTTCGACAGATACGCAGTATTTT.

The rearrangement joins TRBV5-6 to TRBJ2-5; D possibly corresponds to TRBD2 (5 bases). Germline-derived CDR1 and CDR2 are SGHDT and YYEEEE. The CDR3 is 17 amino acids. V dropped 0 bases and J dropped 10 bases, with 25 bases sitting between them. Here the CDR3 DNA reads TGTGCCAGCAGCTTGGGGAGCGGATGGGGAGTCCCGGGAAACCAGTACTTC. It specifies CASSLGSGWGVPGNQYF.

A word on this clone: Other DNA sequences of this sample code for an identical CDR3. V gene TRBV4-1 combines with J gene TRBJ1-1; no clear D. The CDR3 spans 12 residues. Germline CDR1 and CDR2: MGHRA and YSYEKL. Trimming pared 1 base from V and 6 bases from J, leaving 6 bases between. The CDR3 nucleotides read TGCGCCAGCAGCCAAGTAACCTCTGAAGCTTTCTTT. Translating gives CASSQVTSEAFF.

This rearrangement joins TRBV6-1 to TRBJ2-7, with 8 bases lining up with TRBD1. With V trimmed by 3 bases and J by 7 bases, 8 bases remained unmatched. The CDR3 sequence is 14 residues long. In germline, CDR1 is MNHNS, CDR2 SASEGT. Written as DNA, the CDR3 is TGTGCCAGCAGTGATTTGACAGGGGCGGGAGAGCAGTACTTC. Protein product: CASSDLTGAGEQYF.

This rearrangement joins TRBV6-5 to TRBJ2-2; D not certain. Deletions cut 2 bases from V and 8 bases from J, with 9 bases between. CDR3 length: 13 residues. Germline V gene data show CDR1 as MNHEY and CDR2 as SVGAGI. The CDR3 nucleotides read TGTGCCAGCAGTTACGTGGGCCAGGGGGAGCTGTTTTTT. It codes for CASSYVGQGELFF.

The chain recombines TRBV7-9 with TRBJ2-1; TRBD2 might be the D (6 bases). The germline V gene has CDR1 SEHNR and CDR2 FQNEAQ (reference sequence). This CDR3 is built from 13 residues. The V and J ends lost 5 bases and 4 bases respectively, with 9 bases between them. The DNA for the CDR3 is TGTGCCAGCAGCAACCGGGAGTACAATGAGCAGTTCTTC. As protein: CASSNREYNEQFF.

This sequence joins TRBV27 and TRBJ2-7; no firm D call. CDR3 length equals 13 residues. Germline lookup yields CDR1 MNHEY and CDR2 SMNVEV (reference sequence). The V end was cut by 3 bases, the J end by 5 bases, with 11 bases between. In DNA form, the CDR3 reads TGTGCCAGCAGTTTCGGTCAGTACCACGAGCAGTACTTC. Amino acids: CASSFGQYHEQYF.

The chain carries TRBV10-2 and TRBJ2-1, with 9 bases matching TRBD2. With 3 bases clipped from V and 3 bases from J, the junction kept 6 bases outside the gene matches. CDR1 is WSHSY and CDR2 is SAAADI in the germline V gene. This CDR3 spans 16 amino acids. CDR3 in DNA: TGCGCCAGCAGTGAAAGCCTAGCGGGGCTCTACAATGAGCAGTTCTTC. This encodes CASSESLAGLYNEQFF.

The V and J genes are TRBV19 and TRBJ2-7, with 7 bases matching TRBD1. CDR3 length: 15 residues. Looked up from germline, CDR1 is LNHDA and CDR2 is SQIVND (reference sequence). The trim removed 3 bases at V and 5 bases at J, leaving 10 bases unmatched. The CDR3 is CASSMIPTGSNEQYF. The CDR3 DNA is TGTGCCAGTAGTATGATTCCGACAGGGTCAAACGAGCAGTACTTC. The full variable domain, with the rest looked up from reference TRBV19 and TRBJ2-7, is DGGITQSPKYLFRKEGQNVTLSCEQNLNHDAMYWYRQDPGQGLRLIYYSQIVNDFQKGDIAEGYSVSREKKESFPLTVTSAQKNPTAFYLCASSMIPTGSNEQYFGPGTRLTVT.

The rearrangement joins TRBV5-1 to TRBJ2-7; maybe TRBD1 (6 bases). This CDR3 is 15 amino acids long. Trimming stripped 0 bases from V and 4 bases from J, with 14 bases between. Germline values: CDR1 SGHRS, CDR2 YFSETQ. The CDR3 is CASSLVMGAQYEQYF. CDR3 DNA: TGCGCCAGCAGCTTGGTAATGGGGGCCCAGTACGAGCAGTACTTC.

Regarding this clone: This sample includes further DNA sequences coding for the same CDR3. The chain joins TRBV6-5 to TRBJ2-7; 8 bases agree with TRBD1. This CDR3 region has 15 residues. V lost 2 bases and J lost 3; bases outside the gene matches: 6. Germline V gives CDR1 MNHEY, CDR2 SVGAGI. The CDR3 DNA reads TGTGCCAGCAGTTACGGGCAGGGGGCTGTCTACGAGCAGTACTTC. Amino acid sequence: CASSYGQGAVYEQYF.

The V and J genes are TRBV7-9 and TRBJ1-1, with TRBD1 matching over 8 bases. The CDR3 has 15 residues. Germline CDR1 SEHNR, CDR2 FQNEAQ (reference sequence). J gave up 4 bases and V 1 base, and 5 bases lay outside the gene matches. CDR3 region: CASSLEGQGTTEAFF. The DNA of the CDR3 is TGTGCCAGCAGCTTAGAAGGACAGGGCACCACTGAAGCTTTCTTT.

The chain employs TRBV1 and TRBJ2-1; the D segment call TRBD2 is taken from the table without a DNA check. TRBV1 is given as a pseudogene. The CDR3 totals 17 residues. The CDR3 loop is CTSSLFFRGSGSNEQFF. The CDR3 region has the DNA TGCACCAGCAGCCTCTTTTTCCGGGGGAGCGGATCCAATGAGCAGTTCTTC.

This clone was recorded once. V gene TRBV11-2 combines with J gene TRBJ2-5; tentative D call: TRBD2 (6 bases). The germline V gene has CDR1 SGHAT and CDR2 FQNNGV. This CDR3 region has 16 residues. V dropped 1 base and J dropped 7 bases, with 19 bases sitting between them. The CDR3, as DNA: TGTGCCAGCAGCTTAGTGGAGGGTACCCCACGGTTGACCCAGTACTTC. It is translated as CASSLVEGTPRLTQYF.

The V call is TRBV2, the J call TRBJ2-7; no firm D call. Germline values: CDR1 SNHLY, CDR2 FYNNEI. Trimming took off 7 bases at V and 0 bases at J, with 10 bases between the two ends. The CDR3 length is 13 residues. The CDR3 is CASTRESSYEQYF. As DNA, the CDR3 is TGTGCCAGCACCCGTGAGAGCTCCTACGAGCAGTACTTC.

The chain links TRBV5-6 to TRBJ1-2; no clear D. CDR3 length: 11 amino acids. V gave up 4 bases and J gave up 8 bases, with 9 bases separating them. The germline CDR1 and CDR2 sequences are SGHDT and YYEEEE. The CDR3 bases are TGTGCCAGCAGCCAAGGAGACGGCTACACCTTC. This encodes CASSQGDGYTF.

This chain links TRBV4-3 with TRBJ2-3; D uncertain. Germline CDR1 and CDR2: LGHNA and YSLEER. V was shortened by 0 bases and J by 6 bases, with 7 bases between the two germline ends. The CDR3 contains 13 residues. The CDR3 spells CASSQEMADTQYF. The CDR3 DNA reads TGCGCCAGCAGCCAAGAGATGGCCGATACGCAGTATTTT.

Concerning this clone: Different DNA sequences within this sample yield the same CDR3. The DNA for the CDR3 is TGTGCCAGCAGTGGGCAGGGCAATAATTCACCCCTCCACTTT. This translates into CASSGQGNNSPLHF. The chain has TRBV2 and TRBJ1-6, with D perhaps TRBD1 (5 bases). Germline V gene data show CDR1 as SNHLY and CDR2 as FYNNEI. The CDR3 has 14 amino acids. Trimming took off 4 bases at V and 5 bases at J, with 9 bases between the two ends.

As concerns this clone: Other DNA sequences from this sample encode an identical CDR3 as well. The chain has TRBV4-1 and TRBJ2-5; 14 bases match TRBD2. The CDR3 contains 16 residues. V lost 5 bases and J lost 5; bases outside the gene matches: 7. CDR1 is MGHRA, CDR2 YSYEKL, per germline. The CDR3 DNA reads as TGCGCCAGCAGCTCTAGACTAGCGGGGGGGCAGGAGACCCAGTACTTC. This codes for CASSSRLAGGQETQYF.

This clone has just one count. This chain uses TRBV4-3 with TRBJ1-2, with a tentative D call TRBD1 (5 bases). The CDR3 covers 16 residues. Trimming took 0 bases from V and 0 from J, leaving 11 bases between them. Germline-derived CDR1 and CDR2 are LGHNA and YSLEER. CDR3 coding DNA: TGCGCCAGCAGCCAAGAATGGGGGGTTACTAACTATGGCTACACCTTC. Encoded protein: CASSQEWGVTNYGYTF.

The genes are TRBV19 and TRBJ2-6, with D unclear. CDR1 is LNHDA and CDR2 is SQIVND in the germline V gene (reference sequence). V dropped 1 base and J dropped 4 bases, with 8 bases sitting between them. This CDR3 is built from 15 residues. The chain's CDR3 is CASSIGALGANVLTF. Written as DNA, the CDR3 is TGTGCCAGTAGTATAGGGGCCCTCGGGGCCAACGTCCTGACTTTC.

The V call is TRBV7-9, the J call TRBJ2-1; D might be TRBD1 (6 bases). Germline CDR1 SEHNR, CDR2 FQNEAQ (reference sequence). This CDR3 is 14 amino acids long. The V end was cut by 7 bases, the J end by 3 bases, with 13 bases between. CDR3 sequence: CASIRDKLYNEQFF. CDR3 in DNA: TGTGCCAGCATCCGGGACAAACTCTACAATGAGCAGTTCTTC.

The CDR3 sequence is CTADYTEAFF. For the CDR3, the DNA is TGCACGGCGGACTACACTGAAGCTTTCTTT. The chain links TRBV20-1 to TRBJ1-1; no clear D. There are 10 residues in the CDR3. Per germline, CDR1 DFQATT and CDR2 SNEGSKA (reference sequence).

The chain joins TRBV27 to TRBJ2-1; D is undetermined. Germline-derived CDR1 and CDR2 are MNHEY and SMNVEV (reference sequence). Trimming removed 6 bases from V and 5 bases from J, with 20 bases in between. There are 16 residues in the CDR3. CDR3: CASSWFKADLNNEQFF. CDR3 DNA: TGTGCCAGCAGCTGGTTCAAGGCAGACCTAAACAATGAGCAGTTCTTC.

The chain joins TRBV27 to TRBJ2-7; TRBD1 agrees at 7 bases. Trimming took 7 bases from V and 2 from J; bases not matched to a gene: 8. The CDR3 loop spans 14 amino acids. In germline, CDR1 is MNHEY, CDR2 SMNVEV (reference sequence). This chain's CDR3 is CASNLQGPAYEQYF. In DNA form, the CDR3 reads TGTGCCAGCAACCTACAGGGGCCCGCCTACGAGCAGTACTTC.

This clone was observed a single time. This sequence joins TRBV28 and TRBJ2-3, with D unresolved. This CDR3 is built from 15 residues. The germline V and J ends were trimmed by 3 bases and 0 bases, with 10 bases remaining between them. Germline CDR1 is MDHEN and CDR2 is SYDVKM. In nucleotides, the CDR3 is TGTGCCAGCAGTTTGATCCTGACTAGCACAGATACGCAGTATTTT. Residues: CASSLILTSTDTQYF.

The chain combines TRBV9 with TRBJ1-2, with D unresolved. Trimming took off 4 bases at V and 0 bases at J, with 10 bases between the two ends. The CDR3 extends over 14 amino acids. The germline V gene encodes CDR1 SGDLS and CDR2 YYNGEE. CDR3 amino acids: CASSPASSNYGYTF. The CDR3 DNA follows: TGTGCCAGCAGCCCAGCCAGTTCTAACTATGGCTACACCTTC.

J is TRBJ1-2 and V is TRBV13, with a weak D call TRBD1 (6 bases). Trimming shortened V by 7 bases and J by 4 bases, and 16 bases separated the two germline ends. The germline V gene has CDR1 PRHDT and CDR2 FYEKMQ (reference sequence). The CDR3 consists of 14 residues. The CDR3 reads CASTSQGGSYGYTF. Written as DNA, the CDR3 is TGTGCCAGCACCAGTCAAGGGGGGAGCTATGGCTACACCTTC.